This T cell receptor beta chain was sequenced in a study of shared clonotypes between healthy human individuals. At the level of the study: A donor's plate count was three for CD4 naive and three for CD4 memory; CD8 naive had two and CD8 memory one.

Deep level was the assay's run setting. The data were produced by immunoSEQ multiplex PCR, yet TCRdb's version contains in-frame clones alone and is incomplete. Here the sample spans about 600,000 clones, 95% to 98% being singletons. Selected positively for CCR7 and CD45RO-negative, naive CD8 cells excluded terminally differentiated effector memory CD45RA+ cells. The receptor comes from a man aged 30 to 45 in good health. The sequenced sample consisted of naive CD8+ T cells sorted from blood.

The CDR3 nucleotides read TGCGCCAGCAGTGACGTAAGTGGGACAGGGTCCGAGCAGTACTTC. It yields the protein CASSDVSGTGSEQYF. The rearrangement uses TRBV10-2 and TRBJ2-7; 9 nucleotides agree with TRBD1. Germline V gives CDR1 WSHSY, CDR2 SAAADI. The CDR3 has 15 residues. V trimming: 3 bases; J trimming: 6 bases; junction bases outside the gene matches: 9.